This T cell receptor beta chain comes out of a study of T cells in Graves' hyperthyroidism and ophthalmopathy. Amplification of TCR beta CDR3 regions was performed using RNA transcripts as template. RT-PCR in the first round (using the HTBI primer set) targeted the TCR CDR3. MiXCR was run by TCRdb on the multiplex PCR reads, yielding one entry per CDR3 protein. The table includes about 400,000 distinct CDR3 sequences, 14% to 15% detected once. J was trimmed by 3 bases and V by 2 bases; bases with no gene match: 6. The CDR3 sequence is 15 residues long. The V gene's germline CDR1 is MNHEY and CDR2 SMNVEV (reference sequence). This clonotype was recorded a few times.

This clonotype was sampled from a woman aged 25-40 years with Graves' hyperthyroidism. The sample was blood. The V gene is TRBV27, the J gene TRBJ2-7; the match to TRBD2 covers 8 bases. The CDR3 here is CASSLAGTSNYEQYF. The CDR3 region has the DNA TGTGCCAGCAGTTTAGCTGGGACTAGTAACTACGAGCAGTACTTC.